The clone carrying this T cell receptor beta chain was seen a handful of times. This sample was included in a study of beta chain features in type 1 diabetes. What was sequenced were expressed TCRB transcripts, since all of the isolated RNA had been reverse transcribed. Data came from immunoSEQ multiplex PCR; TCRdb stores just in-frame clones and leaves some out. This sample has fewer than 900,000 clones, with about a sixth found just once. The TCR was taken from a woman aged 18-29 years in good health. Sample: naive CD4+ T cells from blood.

For the CDR3, the DNA is TGCGCCAGCACGGGGAACGGGGACTATGGCTACACCTTC. It is translated as CASTGNGDYGYTF. The chain uses TRBV5-1 and TRBJ1-2; D gene ambiguous. CDR3 size: 13 residues. V was pared by 6 bases and J by 3 bases, with 12 bases between. From germline, CDR1 is SGHRS and CDR2 YFSETQ.